This T cell receptor (beta chain) was recorded in a study of CD8+ T cells in alopecia areata. Trimming cost V 1 base and J 4 bases; bases outside gene matches: 7. This CDR3 has 16 residues. Germline lookup yields CDR1 SGHTA and CDR2 FQGNSA. The authors extracted RNA and reverse transcribed it into cDNA as the sequencing template. The method was immunoSEQ multiplex PCR; TCRdb's version includes in-frame clones alone and lacks a portion of them. Of fewer than 250,000 clones listed, 43% are singletons. Noted treatment: oral pan-JAK inhibitor, 5-10 mg twice daily. This sequence was found in a human donor with alopecia areata. The source was CD4+ T cells sorted from blood, collected at approximately week 36, from a patient treated with tofacitinib. The rearrangement joins TRBV7-2 to TRBJ2-1; 7 nucleotides match TRBD1. This chain's CDR3 is CASSLGGTVTYNEQFF. CDR3 nucleotides: TGTGCCAGCAGCTTAGGTGGGACAGTTACATACAATGAGCAGTTCTTC.